This TCR beta chain was recovered during a study of tumor-infiltrating lymphocytes in primary liver carcinoma. Germline DNA was extracted alongside blood RNA, which was obtained from unsorted whole blood. With V trimmed by 0 bases and J by 4 bases, 6 bases remained unmatched. CDR3 length: 15 amino acids. Germline V gene lookup returns CDR1 DFQATT and CDR2 SNEGSKA (reference sequence). The researchers produced TCR beta cDNA from approximately 0.45 ug total RNA with a constant-region primer. Three nested multiplex PCR rounds, a slightly modified ARM-PCR method, built the TCR beta libraries. The first two PCR rounds used TRBV1-TRBV30 primers with a Cbeta primer, roughly 10 cycles each. MiXCR, applied by TCRdb to the multiplex PCR reads, yields one record per CDR3 protein. The data show about 300,000 distinct CDR3 sequences, about 60% seen once.

The sequence was collected from a man aged 40-55 years with primary liver carcinoma and hepatitis B virus infection. The J gene is TRBJ2-1, the V gene TRBV20-1; 7 positions match TRBD2. Sequencing input: peripheral blood. CDR3 loop: CSARDRASGYNEQFF. As DNA, the CDR3 is TGCAGTGCTAGAGATCGTGCTAGCGGATACAATGAGCAGTTCTTC.